This T cell receptor beta chain emerged from a study of blood T cells in healthy people across ages. This clonotype showed up just a few times. Then a second PCR, running about 7 to 11 cycles, was carried out with a sample-barcoded 5' primer and a J-beta primer mix. TCRdb fed the 5' RACE reads into MiXCR, producing one record per CDR3 protein. The sample lists roughly 2 million distinct CDR3 sequences, 40% to 55% occurring once. Sequenced input: blood. The TCR originated in a woman aged 40 to 49 in good health.

The CDR3 spells CSVVRPLAGVTDTQYF. The CDR3 nucleotides are TGCAGCGTTGTGCGCCCTCTAGCGGGGGTTACAGATACGCAGTATTTT. The rearrangement uses TRBV29-1 and TRBJ2-3; 10 bases align to TRBD2. With 4 bases clipped from V and 3 bases from J, the junction kept 10 bases outside the gene matches. This CDR3 has 16 residues. Germline V gene sequence: CDR1 SQVTM, CDR2 ANQGSEA.